The TCR beta chain described here comes from a study of T cell responses to AZD1222 COVID-19 vaccine. Study-wide findings and caveats: Donors were chiefly white British, with a greater number of females, and clonal diversity was perhaps underestimated.

A note on this clone: Its matching antigen is unknown.

Sequencing used immunoSEQ multiplex PCR; TCRdb keeps in-frame clones, though not all of them. The sample gives roughly 170,000 clones, roughly 87% of which show up once; less than 3% is in the top ten. Trimming took 2 bases from V and 1 from J, leaving 15 bases between them. CDR1 is LNHNV and CDR2 is YYDKDF in the germline V gene (reference sequence). The CDR3 spans 17 residues. The chain has TRBV15 and TRBJ1-5; no firm D call. This receptor was taken from an adult in good health. Sequencing was performed on peripheral blood, taken on day 0 of AZD1222 vaccination. As DNA, the CDR3 is TGTGCCACCAGCAGACCCGCGGGGAGGGCGAGCAATCAGCCCCAGCATTTT. Amino acids: CATSRPAGRASNQPQHF.